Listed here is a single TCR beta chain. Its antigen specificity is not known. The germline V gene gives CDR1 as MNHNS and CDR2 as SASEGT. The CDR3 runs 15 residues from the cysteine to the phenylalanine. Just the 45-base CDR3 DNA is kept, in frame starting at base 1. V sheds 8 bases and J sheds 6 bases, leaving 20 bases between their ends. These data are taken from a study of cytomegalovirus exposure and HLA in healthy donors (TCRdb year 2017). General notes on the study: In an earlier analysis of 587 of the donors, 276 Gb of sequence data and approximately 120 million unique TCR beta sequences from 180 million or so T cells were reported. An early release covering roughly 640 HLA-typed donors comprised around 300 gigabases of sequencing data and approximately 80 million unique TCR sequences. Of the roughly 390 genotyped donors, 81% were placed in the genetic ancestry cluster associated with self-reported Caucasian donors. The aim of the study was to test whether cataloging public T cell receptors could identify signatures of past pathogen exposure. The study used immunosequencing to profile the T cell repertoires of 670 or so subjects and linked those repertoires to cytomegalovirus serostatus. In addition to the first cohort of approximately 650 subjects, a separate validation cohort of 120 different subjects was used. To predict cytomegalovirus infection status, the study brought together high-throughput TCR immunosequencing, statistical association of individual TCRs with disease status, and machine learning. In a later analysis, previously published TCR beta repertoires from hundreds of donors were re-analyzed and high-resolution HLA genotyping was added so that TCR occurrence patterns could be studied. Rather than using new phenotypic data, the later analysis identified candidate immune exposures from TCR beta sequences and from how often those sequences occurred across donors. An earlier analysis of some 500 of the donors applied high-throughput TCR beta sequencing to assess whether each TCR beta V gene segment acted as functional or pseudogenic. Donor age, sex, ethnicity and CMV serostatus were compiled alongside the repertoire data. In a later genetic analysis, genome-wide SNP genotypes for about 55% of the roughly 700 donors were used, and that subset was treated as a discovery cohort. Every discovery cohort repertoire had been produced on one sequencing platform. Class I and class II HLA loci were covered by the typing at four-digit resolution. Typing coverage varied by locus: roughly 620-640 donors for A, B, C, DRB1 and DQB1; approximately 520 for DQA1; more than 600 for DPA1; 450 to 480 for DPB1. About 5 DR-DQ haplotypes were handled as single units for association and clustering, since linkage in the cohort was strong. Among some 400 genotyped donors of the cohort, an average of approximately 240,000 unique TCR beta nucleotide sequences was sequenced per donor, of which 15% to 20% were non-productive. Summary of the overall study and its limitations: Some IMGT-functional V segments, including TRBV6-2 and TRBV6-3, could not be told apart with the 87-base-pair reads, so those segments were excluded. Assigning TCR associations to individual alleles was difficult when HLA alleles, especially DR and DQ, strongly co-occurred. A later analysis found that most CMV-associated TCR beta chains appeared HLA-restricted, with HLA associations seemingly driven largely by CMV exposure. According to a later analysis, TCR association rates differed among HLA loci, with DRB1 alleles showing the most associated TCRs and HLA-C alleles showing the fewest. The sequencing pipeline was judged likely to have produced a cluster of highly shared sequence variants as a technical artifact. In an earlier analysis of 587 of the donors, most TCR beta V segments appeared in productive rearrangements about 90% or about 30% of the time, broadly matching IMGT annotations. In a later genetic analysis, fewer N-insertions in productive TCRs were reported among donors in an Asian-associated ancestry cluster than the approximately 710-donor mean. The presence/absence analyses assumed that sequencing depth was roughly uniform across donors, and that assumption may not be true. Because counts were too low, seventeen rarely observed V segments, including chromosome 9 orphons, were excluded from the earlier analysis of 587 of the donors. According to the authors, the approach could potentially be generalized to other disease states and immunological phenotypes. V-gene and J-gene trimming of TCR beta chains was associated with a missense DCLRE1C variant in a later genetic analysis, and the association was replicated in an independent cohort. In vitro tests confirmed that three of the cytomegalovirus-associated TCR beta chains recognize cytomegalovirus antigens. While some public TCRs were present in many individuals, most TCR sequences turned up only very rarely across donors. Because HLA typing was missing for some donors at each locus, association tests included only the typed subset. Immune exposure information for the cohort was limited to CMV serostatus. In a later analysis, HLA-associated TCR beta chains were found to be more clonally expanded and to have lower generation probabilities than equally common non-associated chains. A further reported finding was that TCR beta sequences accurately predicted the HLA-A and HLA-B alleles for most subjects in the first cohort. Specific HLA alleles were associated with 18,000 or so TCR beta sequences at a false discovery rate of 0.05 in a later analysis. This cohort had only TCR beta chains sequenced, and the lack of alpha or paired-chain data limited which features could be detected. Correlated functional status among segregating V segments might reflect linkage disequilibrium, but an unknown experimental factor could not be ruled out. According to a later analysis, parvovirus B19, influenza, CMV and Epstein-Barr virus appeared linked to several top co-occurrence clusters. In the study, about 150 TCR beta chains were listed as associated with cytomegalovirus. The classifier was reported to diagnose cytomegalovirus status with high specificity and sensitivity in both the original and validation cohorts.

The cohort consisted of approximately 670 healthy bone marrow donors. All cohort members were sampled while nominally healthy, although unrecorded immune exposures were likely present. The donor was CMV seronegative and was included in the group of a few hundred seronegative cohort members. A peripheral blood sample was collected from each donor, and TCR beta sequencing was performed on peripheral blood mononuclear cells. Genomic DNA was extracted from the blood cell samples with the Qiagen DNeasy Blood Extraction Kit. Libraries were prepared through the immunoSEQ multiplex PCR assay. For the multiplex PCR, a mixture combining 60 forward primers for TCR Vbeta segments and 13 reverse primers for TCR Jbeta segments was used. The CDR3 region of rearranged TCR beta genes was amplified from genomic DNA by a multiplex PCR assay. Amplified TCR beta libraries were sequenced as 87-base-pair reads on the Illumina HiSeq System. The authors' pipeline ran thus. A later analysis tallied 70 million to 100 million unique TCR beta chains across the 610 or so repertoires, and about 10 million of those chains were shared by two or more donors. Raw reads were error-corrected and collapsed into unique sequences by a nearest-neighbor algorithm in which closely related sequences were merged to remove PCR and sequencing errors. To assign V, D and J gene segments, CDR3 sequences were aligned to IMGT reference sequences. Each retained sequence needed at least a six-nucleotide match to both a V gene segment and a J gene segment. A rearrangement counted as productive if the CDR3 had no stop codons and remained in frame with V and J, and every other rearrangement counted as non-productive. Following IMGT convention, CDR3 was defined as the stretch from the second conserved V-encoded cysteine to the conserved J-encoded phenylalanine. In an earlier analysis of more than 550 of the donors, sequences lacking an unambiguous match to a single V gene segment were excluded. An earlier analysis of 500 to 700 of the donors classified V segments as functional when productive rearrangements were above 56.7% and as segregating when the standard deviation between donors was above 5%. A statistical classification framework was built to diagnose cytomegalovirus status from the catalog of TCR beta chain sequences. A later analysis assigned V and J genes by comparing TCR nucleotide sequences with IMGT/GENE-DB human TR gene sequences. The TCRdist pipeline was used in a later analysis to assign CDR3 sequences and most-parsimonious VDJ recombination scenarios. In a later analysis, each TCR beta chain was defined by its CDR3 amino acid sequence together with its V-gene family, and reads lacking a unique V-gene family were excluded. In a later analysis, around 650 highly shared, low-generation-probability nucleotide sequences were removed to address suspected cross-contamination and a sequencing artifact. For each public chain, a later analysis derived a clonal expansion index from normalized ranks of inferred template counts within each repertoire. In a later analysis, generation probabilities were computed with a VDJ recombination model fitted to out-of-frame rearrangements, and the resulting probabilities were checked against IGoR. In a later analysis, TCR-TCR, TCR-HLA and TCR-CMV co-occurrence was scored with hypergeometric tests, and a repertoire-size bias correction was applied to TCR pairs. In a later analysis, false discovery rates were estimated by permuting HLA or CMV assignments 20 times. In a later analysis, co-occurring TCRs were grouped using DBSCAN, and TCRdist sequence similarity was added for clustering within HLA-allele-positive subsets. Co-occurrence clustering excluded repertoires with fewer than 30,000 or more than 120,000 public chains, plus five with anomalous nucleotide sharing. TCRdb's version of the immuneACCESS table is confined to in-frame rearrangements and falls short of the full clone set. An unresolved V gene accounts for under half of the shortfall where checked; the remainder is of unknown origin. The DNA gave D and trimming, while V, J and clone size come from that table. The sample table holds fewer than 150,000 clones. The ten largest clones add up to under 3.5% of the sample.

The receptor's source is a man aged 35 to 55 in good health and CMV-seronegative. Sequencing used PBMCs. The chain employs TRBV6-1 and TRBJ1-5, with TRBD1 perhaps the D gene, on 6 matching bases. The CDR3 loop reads CASSRDRSPGQPQHF. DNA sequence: TGTGCCAGCTCCCGAGACAGGTCGCCTGGTCAGCCCCAGCATTTT.